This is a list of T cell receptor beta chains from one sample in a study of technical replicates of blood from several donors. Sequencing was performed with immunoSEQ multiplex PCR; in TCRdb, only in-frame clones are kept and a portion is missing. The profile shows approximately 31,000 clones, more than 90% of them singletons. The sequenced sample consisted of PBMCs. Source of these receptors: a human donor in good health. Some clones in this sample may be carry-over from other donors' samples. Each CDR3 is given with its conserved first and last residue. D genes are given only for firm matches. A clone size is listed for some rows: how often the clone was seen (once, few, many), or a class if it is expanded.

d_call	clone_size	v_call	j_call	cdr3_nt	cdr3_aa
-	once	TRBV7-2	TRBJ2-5	TGTGCCAGCAGCTTAGCGGGGCTAGCGACGAAGACCCAGTACTTC	CASSLAGLATKTQYF
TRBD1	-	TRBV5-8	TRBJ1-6	TGTGCCAGCAGCCGGAGACAGGGGGAATCACCCCTCCACTTT	CASSRRQGESPLHF
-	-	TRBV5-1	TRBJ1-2	TGCGCCAGCAGCGCCAGCGGGAAGGAATCTGGCTACACCTTC	CASSASGKESGYTF
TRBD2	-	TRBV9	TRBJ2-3	TGTGCCAGCAGCGTCGGGGGGGCAAAGGCAGATACGCAGTATTTT	CASSVGGAKADTQYF
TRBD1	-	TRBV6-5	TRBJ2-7	TGTGCCAGCAGCCGGGACAGGGATGGGTCCTACGAGCAGTACTTC	CASSRDRDGSYEQYF
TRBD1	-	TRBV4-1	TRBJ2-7	TGCGCCAGCAGCCAAGACCCCGGGACAGATTACGAGCAGTACTTC	CASSQDPGTDYEQYF
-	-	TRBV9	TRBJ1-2	TGTGCCAGCAGCGTAACTCCGGGACAAGGCTACACCTTC	CASSVTPGQGYTF
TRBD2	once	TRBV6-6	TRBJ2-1	TGTGCCAGCAGCTACGGGACTAGCGGGAACAATGAGCAGTTCTTC	CASSYGTSGNNEQFF
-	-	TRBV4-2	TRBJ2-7	TGTGCCAGCAGCCAAGAGAGGACCTACGAGCAGTACTTC	CASSQERTYEQYF
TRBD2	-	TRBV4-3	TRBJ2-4	TGCGCCAGCAGCCAAGAACGTAGCGGGAGGTCGGCCAAAAACATTCAGTACTTC	CASSQERSGRSAKNIQYF
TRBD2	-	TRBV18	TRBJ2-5	TGTGCCAGCTCACCACGGGTAGCGGGGGTGCAAGAGACCCAGTACTTC	CASSPRVAGVQETQYF
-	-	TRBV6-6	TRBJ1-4	TGTGCCAGCACCGGGGTGGATAATGAAAAACTGTTTTTT	CASTGVDNEKLFF